In its sample, the clone carrying this TCR beta chain was seen many times. The source material, RNA transcripts, was used to amplify TCR beta CDR3 regions. Carried out on the TCR CDR3, a first-round RT-PCR used the HTBI primer set. TCRdb called the multiplex PCR reads again in MiXCR, with one record for every CDR3 protein. The sample holds 300,000 to 400,000 distinct CDR3 sequences, 14% seen once. The sample is drawn from a study of T cells in Graves' hyperthyroidism and ophthalmopathy. V lost 1 base to trimming and J lost 7 bases, with 4 bases between them. CDR1 is KGHSH, CDR2 LQKENI, per germline. The CDR3 is 12 residues long.

The chain links TRBV18 to TRBJ2-2; D is ambiguous. Material: blood. The TCR sequence derives from a woman aged 60 to 75 with Graves' hyperthyroidism. CDR3 protein: CASSPQDGELFF. In nucleotides, the CDR3 is TGTGCCAGCTCACCACAGGACGGGGAGCTGTTTTTT.